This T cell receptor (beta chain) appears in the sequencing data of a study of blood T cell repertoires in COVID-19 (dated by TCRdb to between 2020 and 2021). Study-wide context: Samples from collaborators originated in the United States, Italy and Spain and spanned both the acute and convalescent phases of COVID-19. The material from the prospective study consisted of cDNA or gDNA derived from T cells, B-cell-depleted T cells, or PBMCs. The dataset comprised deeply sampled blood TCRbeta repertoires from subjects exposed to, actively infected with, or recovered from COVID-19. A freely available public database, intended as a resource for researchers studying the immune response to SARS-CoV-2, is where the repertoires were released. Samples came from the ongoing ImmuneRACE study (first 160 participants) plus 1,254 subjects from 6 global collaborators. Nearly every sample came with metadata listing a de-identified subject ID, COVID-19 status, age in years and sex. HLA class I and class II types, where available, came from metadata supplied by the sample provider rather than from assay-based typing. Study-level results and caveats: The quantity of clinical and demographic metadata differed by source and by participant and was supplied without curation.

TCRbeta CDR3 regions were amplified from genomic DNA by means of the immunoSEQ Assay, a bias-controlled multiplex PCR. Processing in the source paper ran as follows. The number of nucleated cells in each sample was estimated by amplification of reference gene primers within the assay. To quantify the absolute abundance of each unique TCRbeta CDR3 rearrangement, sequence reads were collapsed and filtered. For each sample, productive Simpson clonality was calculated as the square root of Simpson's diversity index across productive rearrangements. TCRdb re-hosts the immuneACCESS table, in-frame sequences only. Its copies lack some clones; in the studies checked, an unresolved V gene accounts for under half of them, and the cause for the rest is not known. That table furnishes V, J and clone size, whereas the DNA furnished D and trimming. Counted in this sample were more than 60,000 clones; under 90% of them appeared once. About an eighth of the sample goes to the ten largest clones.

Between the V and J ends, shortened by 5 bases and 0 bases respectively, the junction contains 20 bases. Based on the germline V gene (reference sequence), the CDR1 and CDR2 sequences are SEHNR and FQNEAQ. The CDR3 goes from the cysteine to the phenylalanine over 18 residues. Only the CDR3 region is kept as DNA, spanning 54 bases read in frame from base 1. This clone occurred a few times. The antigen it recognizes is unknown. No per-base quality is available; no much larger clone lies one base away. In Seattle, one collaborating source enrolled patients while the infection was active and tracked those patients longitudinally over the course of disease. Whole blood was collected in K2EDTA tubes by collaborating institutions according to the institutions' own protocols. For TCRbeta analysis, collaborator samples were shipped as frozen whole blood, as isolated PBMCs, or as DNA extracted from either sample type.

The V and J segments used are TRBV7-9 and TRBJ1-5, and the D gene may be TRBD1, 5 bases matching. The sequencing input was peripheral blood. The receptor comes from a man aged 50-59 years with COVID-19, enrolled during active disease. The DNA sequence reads TGTGCCAGCAGCCCAAAAGGGGATATGACGGATAGCAATCAGCCCCAGCATTTT. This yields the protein CASSPKGDMTDSNQPQHF.